Below, one T cell receptor beta chain is given with its context. The data are from a study of T cell repertoires in cytomegalovirus infection. CDR1 and CDR2 from the germline V gene are MNHNS and SASEGT. V shed 5 bases and J shed 5 bases, with 15 bases lying between them. The CDR3 spans 14 residues. TCRdb independently ran MiXCR on the reads; one entry per CDR3 protein. The data contain 150,000 or so distinct CDR3 sequences, about a quarter of them seen just once; the ten biggest clones take up approximately 9.9%. The J gene is TRBJ1-1, the V gene TRBV6-1, with D possibly matching TRBD1 (6 bases). Sequencing was done on a sample of PBMCs. The TCR sequence derives from a human donor in good health (CMV status not recorded). Some clones in this sample may be carry-over from other donors' samples. This CDR3 is CASSSRGRGTEAFF. Here the CDR3 DNA reads TGTGCCAGCAGTTCCCGGGGGCGCGGGACTGAAGCTTTCTTT.